The clone carrying this T cell receptor beta chain has only a few counts. Its cognate antigen is unknown. Amplification by 5'RACE using constant-segment primers produced TCR alpha and TCR beta cDNA libraries that carried sample barcodes and UMIs. TCRdb passed the 5' RACE reads through MiXCR, listing each CDR3 protein once. The repertoire has about 210,000 distinct CDR3 sequences, 8% to 11% of them found once; the top ten carry less than 4%. The sample comes from a study of T-cell memory formation after mild COVID-19. On the study more broadly: Largely donor-specific sequence clusters came from a couple of donors.

Overall study results and limits: Prior to infection, memory already included some responding clones, suggesting cross-reactive memory joined. Among clones contracting day 15 to 85, CD4/CD8 was balanced, whereas later expanders leaned CD4+.

The length of the CDR3 is 13 residues. V lost 2 bases and J 2 bases, leaving 5 bases between the germline ends. CDR1 and CDR2 (germline): MNHEY, SMNVEV (reference sequence). The sequencing sample was made of PBMCs or a T cell subset sorted from them (not recorded which). This chain uses TRBV27 with TRBJ2-3; D gene unclear. The source is a young man who had mild COVID-19 (a few samples of this study predate the infection). Cell type and time point are not known. The CDR3 sequence: CASSLTYTDTQYF. The CDR3, as DNA: TGTGCCAGCAGTTTAACCTACACAGATACGCAGTATTTT.